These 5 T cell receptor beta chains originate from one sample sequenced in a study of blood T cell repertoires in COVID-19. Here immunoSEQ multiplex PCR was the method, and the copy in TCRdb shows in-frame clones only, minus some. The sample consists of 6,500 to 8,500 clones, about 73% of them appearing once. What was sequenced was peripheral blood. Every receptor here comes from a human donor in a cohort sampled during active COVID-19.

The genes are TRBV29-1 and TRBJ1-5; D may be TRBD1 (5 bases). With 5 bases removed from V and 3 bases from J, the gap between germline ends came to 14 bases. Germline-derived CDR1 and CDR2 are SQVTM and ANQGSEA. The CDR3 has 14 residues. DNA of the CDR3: TGCAGCGTTAGGGGAGGGAAGGACAATCAGCCCCAGCATTTT. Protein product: CSVRGGKDNQPQHF.

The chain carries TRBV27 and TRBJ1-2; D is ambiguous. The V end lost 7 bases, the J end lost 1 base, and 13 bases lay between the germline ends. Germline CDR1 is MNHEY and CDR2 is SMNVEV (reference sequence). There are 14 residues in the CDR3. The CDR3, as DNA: TGTGCCAGCAATGAGGAGGGTCGTAACTATGGCTACACCTTC. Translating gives CASNEEGRNYGYTF.

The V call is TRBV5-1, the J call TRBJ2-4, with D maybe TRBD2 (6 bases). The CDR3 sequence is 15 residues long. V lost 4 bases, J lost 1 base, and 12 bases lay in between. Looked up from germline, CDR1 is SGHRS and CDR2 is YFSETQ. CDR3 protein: CASSGGTAAKNIQYF. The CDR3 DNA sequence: TGCGCCAGCAGCGGCGGGACGGCGGCCAAAAACATTCAGTACTTC. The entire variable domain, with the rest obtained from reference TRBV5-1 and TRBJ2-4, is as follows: KAGVTQTPRYLIKTRGQQVTLSCSPISGHRSVSWYQQTPGQGLQFLFEYFSETQRNKGNFPGRFSGRQFSNSRSEMNVSTLELGDSALYLCASSGGTAAKNIQYFGAGTRLSVL.

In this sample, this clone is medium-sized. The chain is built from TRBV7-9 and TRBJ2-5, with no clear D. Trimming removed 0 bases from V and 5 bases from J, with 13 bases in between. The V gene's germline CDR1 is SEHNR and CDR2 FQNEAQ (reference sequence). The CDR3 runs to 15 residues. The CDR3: CASSLATAWLETQYF. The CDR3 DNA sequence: TGTGCCAGCAGCTTAGCCACAGCATGGTTGGAGACCCAGTACTTC.

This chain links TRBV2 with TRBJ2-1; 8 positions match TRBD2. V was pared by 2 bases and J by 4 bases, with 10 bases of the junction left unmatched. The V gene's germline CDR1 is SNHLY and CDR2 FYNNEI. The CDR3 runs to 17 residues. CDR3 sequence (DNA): TGTGCCAGCAGTGAAAGGTGGGCTAGCGGGTATTACAATGAGCAGTTCTTC. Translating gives CASSERWASGYYNEQFF.